Below are 12 T cell receptor beta chains sequenced from a single sample in a study of cytomegalovirus exposure and HLA in healthy donors. PCR involved 60 Vbeta and 13 Jbeta primers. Data came from immunoSEQ multiplex PCR; TCRdb stores just in-frame clones and leaves some out. Among 110,000 to 150,000 clones listed, 68% were seen once. The specimen sequenced was PBMCs. These receptors came from a man aged 60 to 75 in good health and CMV-seronegative.

The chain carries TRBV25-1 and TRBJ2-3, with TRBD1 matching 7 bases. The CDR3 spans 15 residues. J was trimmed by 2 bases and V by 3 bases; bases with no gene match: 5. Germline CDR1 reads MGHDK; CDR2 reads SYGVNS. CDR3 sequence: CASSDQDRATDTQYF. The CDR3 nucleotides read TGTGCCAGCAGTGACCAAGACAGGGCCACAGATACGCAGTATTTT.

J is TRBJ1-2 and V is TRBV7-9; possible D gene TRBD1, 6 bases. Trimming pared 0 bases from V and 4 bases from J, leaving 9 bases between. The CDR3 has 14 amino acids. Germline assignment: CDR1 SEHNR and CDR2 FQNEAQ (reference sequence). The CDR3 DNA sequence: TGTGCCAGCAGCTTAGCGGCGGACAGCTATGGCTACACCTTC. Amino acids: CASSLAADSYGYTF.

The genes are TRBV7-2 and TRBJ2-3; no definite D call. The germline gives CDR1 SGHTA, CDR2 FQGNSA. This CDR3 has 12 amino acids. The V end lost 4 bases, the J end lost 2 bases, and 4 bases lay between the germline ends. CDR3 DNA sequence: TGTGCCAGCAGCTCCTTCACAGATACGCAGTATTTT. Translated: CASSSFTDTQYF.

The chain employs TRBV5-6 and TRBJ2-3; 11 nucleotides agree with TRBD2. The J segment lost 0 bases and the V segment lost 4 bases, leaving 7 bases of the junction unmatched. The CDR3 has 17 residues. Germline CDR1 is SGHDT and CDR2 is YYEEEE. Here the CDR3 DNA reads TGTGCCAGCAGCCTTATGGGACTAGCGGATAGCACAGATACGCAGTATTTT. Its protein is CASSLMGLADSTDTQYF.

This chain connects TRBV30 to TRBJ1-2, with 7 positions matching TRBD1. Germline loops: CDR1 GTSNPN, CDR2 SVGIG (reference sequence). J lost 0 bases, V lost 4 bases, and 8 bases had no gene match. This CDR3 contains 15 residues. The CDR3 is CAWTRWQGANYGYTF. In DNA, the CDR3 is TGTGCCTGGACCCGGTGGCAGGGGGCTAACTATGGCTACACCTTC.

The rearrangement links TRBV30 to TRBJ1-4; TRBD1 is a possible D gene (5 bases). Germline V gene data show CDR1 as GTSNPN and CDR2 as SVGIG (reference sequence). Trimming took off 0 bases at V and 7 bases at J, with 6 bases between the two ends. The CDR3 spans 12 residues. The CDR3, as DNA: TGTGCCTGGAGTGTACAGGTTGAAAAACTGTTTTTT. This translates into CAWSVQVEKLFF.

This rearrangement joins TRBV19 to TRBJ1-6, with TRBD1 identical over 9 bases. J gave up 10 bases and V 3 bases, and 7 bases lay outside the gene matches. The germline CDR1 and CDR2 sequences are LNHDA and SQIVND (reference sequence). The length of the CDR3 is 15 residues. The CDR3 is CASSMNRGRESPLHF. CDR3 bases: TGTGCCAGTAGTATGAACAGGGGGCGCGAATCACCCCTCCACTTT.

V usage is TRBV18 and J usage is TRBJ1-3, with D unresolved. The CDR3 has 16 amino acids. The V end lost 3 bases, the J end lost 2 bases, and 14 bases lay between the germline ends. Germline CDR1 and CDR2: KGHSH and LQKENI. This chain's CDR3 is CASSPIEIEAGNTIYF. The CDR3 DNA follows: TGTGCCAGCTCACCGATAGAGATAGAAGCTGGAAACACCATATATTTT.

The chain uses TRBV6-5 and TRBJ1-1; D remains ambiguous. Deletions cut 0 bases from V and 2 bases from J, with 7 bases between. In germline, CDR1 is MNHEY, CDR2 SVGAGI. The CDR3 is 14 amino acids. Here the CDR3 reads CASSYSAPNTEAFF. The CDR3 nucleotides read TGTGCCAGCAGTTACTCGGCTCCTAACACTGAAGCTTTCTTT.

Only one count was recorded for this clone. The chain carries TRBV7-8 and TRBJ2-6; maybe TRBD1 (6 bases). The germline CDR1 and CDR2 sequences are SGHVS and FQNEAQ. The CDR3 totals 18 residues. The germline V and J ends were trimmed by 4 bases and 3 bases, with 19 bases remaining between them. The CDR3 coding sequence is TGTGCCAGCAGCTCAAGGACAGCTCTCGGATTTGGGGCCAACGTCCTGACTTTC. Translated, it gives CASSSRTALGFGANVLTF.

This sequence joins TRBV28 and TRBJ1-5, with 7 nucleotides matching TRBD1. The J segment lost 4 bases and the V segment lost 3 bases, leaving 6 bases of the junction unmatched. The CDR3 sequence is 15 residues long. Germline lookup yields CDR1 MDHEN and CDR2 SYDVKM. CDR3 DNA: TGTGCCAGCAGTTTGTTCAGGGGGACGAATCAGCCCCAGCATTTT. As protein: CASSLFRGTNQPQHF. Combining the CDR3 with reference TRBV28 and TRBJ1-5 gives the whole variable domain DVKVTQSSRYLVKRTGEKVFLECVQDMDHENMFWYRQDPGLGLRLIYFSYDVKMKEKGDIPEGYSVSREKKERFSLILESASTNQTSMYLCASSLFRGTNQPQHFGDGTRLSIL.

V usage is TRBV5-1 and J usage is TRBJ2-7, with 8 bases lining up with TRBD1. V was pared by 4 bases and J by 2 bases, with 8 bases of the junction left unmatched. The CDR3 has 15 residues. Germline assignment: CDR1 SGHRS and CDR2 YFSETQ. CDR3 in DNA: TGCGCCAGCAGCCTGGGGCCGACAGGGGCCTACGAGCAGTACTTC. This translates into CASSLGPTGAYEQYF.